The 20 T cell receptor beta chains given below trace back to one sample, sequenced in a study of blood T cell repertoires in COVID-19. Assay: immunoSEQ multiplex PCR; the TCRdb copy retains only in-frame clones and omits some. The sample contains fewer than 450,000 clones, 88% of which appear only once. The sequencing sample was made of peripheral blood. The receptors were sampled from a woman between 65 and 79 years old with COVID-19, enrolled during active disease.

The chain employs TRBV15 and TRBJ2-5; D perhaps matches TRBD1 (6 bases). This CDR3 is built from 16 residues. Trimming stripped 8 bases from V and 4 bases from J, with 23 bases between. Germline V gene lookup returns CDR1 LNHNV and CDR2 YYDKDF (reference sequence). CDR3 region: CATAPPMGAGRETQYF. The CDR3 DNA sequence: TGTGCCACCGCCCCCCCCATGGGGGCAGGGAGAGAGACCCAGTACTTC.

This sequence joins TRBV28 and TRBJ2-7, with 7 bases lining up with TRBD2. V was clipped by 2 bases and J by 2 bases; unmatched bases: 3. CDR3 length: 14 residues. Germline V CDR1 and CDR2: MDHEN, SYDVKM. CDR3 protein: CASSLAGDPYEQYF. DNA for the CDR3: TGTGCCAGCAGTTTAGCGGGGGACCCCTACGAGCAGTACTTC.

The genes are TRBV28 and TRBJ1-2, with TRBD1 identical over 10 bases. V lost 5 bases to trimming and J lost 6 bases; unmatched junction nucleotides: 9. This CDR3 has 15 amino acids. The germline V gene has CDR1 MDHEN and CDR2 SYDVKM. The CDR3 bases are TGTGCCAGCAGTCTGGGACAGGGGATTTGGGATGGCTACACCTTC. Translation: CASSLGQGIWDGYTF.

The chain has TRBV28 and TRBJ1-5; 9 nucleotides line up with TRBD1. This CDR3 spans 17 amino acids. Germline CDR1 and CDR2: MDHEN and SYDVKM. V shed 6 bases and J 0 bases; nucleotides not matched to a gene: 9. The CDR3 region is CASSRQGETYSNQPQHF. The CDR3 bases are TGTGCCAGCAGCAGACAGGGGGAGACCTATAGCAATCAGCCCCAGCATTTT.

The gene calls are TRBV21-1 and TRBJ2-7; the listed D gene, TRBD2, was not tested against the DNA. TRBV21-1 has pseudogene status. CDR3 length equals 16 residues. The CDR3 here is CASSKGGEPIFYEQYF. CDR3 coding DNA: TGTGCCAGCAGCAAAGGAGGAGAACCTATATTTTACGAGCAGTACTTC.

The chain uses TRBV7-3 and TRBJ2-2; D is ambiguous. The CDR3 has 15 amino acids. Germline CDR1 SGHTA, CDR2 FQGTGA. V lost 0 bases and J 2 bases, leaving 7 bases between the germline ends. The CDR3 bases are TGTGCCAGCAGCTTAACTGGCACAAACACCGGGGAGCTGTTTTTT. This sequence encodes CASSLTGTNTGELFF.

The chain recombines TRBV27 with TRBJ2-7, with TRBD2 matching over 9 bases. Germline CDR1 and CDR2: MNHEY and SMNVEV (reference sequence). The CDR3 is 18 residues long. The ends lost 3 bases at V and 3 bases at J; junction bases unmatched: 15. CDR3 residues: CASSLLAGGRGDSYEQYF. The CDR3 DNA reads TGTGCCAGCAGTTTGCTCGCGGGGGGGCGGGGGGACAGCTACGAGCAGTACTTC.

V and J are TRBV7-3 and TRBJ1-1, with D perhaps TRBD1 (5 bases). The CDR3 loop spans 13 amino acids. V lost 4 bases to trimming and J lost 6 bases, with 12 bases between them. The germline CDR1 and CDR2 sequences are SGHTA and FQGTGA. The CDR3 protein is CASSWVGGAEAFF. The CDR3 DNA reads as TGTGCCAGCAGCTGGGTGGGAGGGGCTGAAGCTTTCTTT.

This chain joins TRBV2 and TRBJ2-3; TRBD2 matches at 9 bases. After removal of 6 bases from V and 2 bases from J, the junction contained 6 bases not matched to a gene. In germline, CDR1 is SNHLY, CDR2 FYNNEI. This CDR3 spans 15 amino acids. The CDR3 sequence is CASREGLANTDTQYF. CDR3 nucleotide sequence: TGTGCCAGCAGGGAGGGACTAGCCAACACAGATACGCAGTATTTT.

The CDR3 loop reads CASSLLTGGGSPLHF. In DNA form, the CDR3 reads TGTGCCAGCAGTCTGCTTACAGGGGGGGGTTCACCCCTCCACTTT. V and J are TRBV27 and TRBJ1-6, with 8 bases identical to TRBD1. This CDR3 contains 15 residues. The germline gives CDR1 MNHEY, CDR2 SMNVEV (reference sequence). J gave up 9 bases and V 5 bases, and 9 bases lay outside the gene matches.

This rearrangement joins TRBV11-2 to TRBJ1-5; possibly TRBD1 for D (5 bases). The CDR3 is 15 residues long. The V end was cut by 3 bases, the J end by 4 bases, with 13 bases between. Looked up from germline, CDR1 is SGHAT and CDR2 is FQNNGV. The CDR3 DNA sequence: TGTGCCAGCAGCTTTCTGAGTAGGGGAAATCAGCCCCAGCATTTT. Amino acids: CASSFLSRGNQPQHF.

This clone has only one observation. The rearrangement links TRBV2 to TRBJ2-3, with 10 bases identical to TRBD2. The CDR3 spans 15 residues. Germline V CDR1 and CDR2: SNHLY, FYNNEI. V lost 1 base, J lost 6 bases, and 4 bases stayed unmatched. CDR3 DNA: TGTGCCAGCAGTGAAGGTCATAGCGGGGGGGATACGCAGTATTTT. This translates into CASSEGHSGGDTQYF.

This chain links TRBV5-1 with TRBJ1-1; no definite D call. The V end lost 1 base, the J end lost 2 bases, and 9 bases lay between the germline ends. CDR3 length: 14 residues. From germline, CDR1 is SGHRS and CDR2 YFSETQ. CDR3: CASSLWQTNTEAFF. The CDR3 DNA sequence: TGCGCCAGCAGCTTGTGGCAGACAAACACTGAAGCTTTCTTT.

This clone was seen a single time. The chain recombines TRBV10-2 with TRBJ2-5, with no clear D. V was pared by 0 bases and J by 4 bases, with 9 bases between. Germline V gene lookup returns CDR1 WSHSY and CDR2 SAAADI. CDR3 length: 14 amino acids. CDR3 amino acids: CASSESIVLETQYF. Here the CDR3 DNA reads TGCGCCAGCAGTGAGTCAATAGTTCTAGAGACCCAGTACTTC.

V usage is TRBV5-1 and J usage is TRBJ1-4; 7 positions match TRBD1. The trim removed 0 bases at V and 6 bases at J, leaving 5 bases unmatched. Germline V gene sequence: CDR1 SGHRS, CDR2 YFSETQ. The length of the CDR3 is 15 residues. CDR3: CASSLVGTADEKLFF. Written as DNA, the CDR3 is TGCGCCAGCAGCTTGGTGGGGACAGCGGATGAAAAACTGTTTTTT.

The J gene is TRBJ1-1, the V gene TRBV6-6; D perhaps matches TRBD1 (5 bases). Trimming cost V 2 bases and J 5 bases, with 9 bases left between them. The CDR3 sequence is 13 residues long. Germline V gives CDR1 MNHNY, CDR2 SVGAGI (reference sequence). CDR3 sequence: CASSYQGGTEAFF. The CDR3 nucleotides read TGTGCCAGCAGTTACCAGGGAGGGACTGAAGCTTTCTTT.

The chain employs TRBV5-8 and TRBJ1-3, with D possibly TRBD1 on 5 matching bases. The V end was cut by 4 bases, the J end by 0 bases, with 17 bases between. CDR1 is SGHTS, CDR2 YDEGEE, per germline. This CDR3 contains 17 residues. The CDR3 DNA reads TGTGCCAGCAGCCCGTACGTTGGGCAGGGCTCTGGAAACACCATATATTTT. Its translation: CASSPYVGQGSGNTIYF.

The chain links TRBV5-1 to TRBJ2-3; 10 bases are shared with TRBD2. The trim removed 1 base at V and 3 bases at J, leaving 2 bases unmatched. The CDR3 covers 15 residues. Germline CDR1 and CDR2: SGHRS and YFSETQ. This chain's CDR3 is CASSLSGGATDTQYF. CDR3 in DNA: TGCGCCAGCAGCTTGAGCGGGGGGGCGACAGATACGCAGTATTTT.

The V call is TRBV5-1, the J call TRBJ2-7, with unresolved D. Germline CDR1 is SGHRS and CDR2 is YFSETQ. The CDR3 totals 14 residues. Trimming removed 1 base at V and 5 bases at J, with 13 bases between. This CDR3 reads CASSLSGTPNEQYF. The CDR3 DNA is TGCGCCAGCAGCTTGTCGGGTACGCCTAACGAGCAGTACTTC.

The chain links TRBV28 to TRBJ1-2; the match to TRBD1 covers 8 bases. V lost 10 bases, J lost 0 bases, and 7 bases stayed unmatched. The germline CDR1 and CDR2 sequences are MDHEN and SYDVKM. The CDR3 runs 14 residues. The CDR3 DNA follows: TGTGCCACCCAGAACAGGGGGGCTAACTATGGCTACACCTTC. Translated: CATQNRGANYGYTF.